This T cell receptor beta chain was profiled in a study of blood T cell repertoires in COVID-19. Background on the study: Samples came from the United States, Italy and Spain, spanning acute and convalescent COVID-19. T cells, B-cell-depleted T cells, or PBMCs provided the cDNA or gDNA that served as material.

Per the original methods: It was from reference gene primer amplification that nucleated cell counts were estimated. Profiled with immunoSEQ multiplex PCR; TCRdb holds only in-frame clones, not every one. D and trimming come from the DNA, and the V and J calls and clone size come from that table. The table shows more than 80,000 clones, with around 75% occurring only once. With 0 bases clipped from V and 3 bases from J, the junction kept 7 bases outside the gene matches. The CDR3 extends over 17 amino acids. The germline gives CDR1 SGHKS, CDR2 YYEKEE (reference sequence). The TCR was taken from a human donor with acute or convalescent COVID-19. The donor label of this sample is uncertain. Material for sequencing was peripheral blood. The rearrangement uses TRBV5-5 and TRBJ2-5; 11 nucleotides match TRBD2. CDR3 nucleotides: TGTGCCAGCAGCTTGGTGGCTAGCGGGGGGTACAAAGAGACCCAGTACTTC. It specifies CASSLVASGGYKETQYF.